This T cell receptor beta chain was recorded in a study of cytomegalovirus exposure and HLA in healthy donors. The germline V gene encodes CDR1 SEHNR and CDR2 FQNEAQ (reference sequence). CDR3 length equals 15 residues. Study-wide results and limits: According to an earlier analysis, most TCR beta V segments yielded productive rearrangements about 90% or about 30% of the time. Across donors, most TCRs were seen rarely, yet some public ones were widespread. The study carried out a later analysis of TCR beta sequences. It associated some 17,000 of them with specific HLA alleles at a false discovery rate of 0.05.

As concerns this clone: Its antigen remains unknown.

In the PCR, 60 Vbeta and 13 Jbeta primers were used. TCRdb keeps only in-frame clones here, not all; method: immunoSEQ multiplex PCR. The listing records about 76,000 clones. The TCR was taken from a woman in her 40s in good health and CMV-seropositive. The genes are TRBV7-9 and TRBJ2-5; D unresolved. The J call is uncertain, as TRBJ2-7 better fits the DNA end. The sample consisted of PBMCs. For the CDR3, the DNA is TGTGCCAGCAGCTTAGAAAGTACGGTATCCTACGAGCAGTACTTC. Translating it yields CASSLESTVSYEQYF.